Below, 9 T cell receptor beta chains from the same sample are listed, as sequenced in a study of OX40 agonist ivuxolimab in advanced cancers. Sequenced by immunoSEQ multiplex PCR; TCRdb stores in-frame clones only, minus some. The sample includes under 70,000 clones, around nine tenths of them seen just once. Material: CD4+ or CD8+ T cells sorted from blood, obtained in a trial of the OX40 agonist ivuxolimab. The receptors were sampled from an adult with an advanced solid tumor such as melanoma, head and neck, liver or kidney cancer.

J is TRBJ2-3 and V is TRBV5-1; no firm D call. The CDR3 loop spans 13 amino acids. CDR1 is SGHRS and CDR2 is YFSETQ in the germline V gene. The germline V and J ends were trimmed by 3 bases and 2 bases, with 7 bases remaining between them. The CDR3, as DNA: TGCGCCAGCAGCTCGGACGTCACAGATACGCAGTATTTT. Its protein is CASSSDVTDTQYF.

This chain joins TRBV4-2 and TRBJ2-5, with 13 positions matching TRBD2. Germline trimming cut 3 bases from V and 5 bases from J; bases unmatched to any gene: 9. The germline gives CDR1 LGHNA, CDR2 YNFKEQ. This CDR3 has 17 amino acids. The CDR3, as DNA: TGTGCCAGCAGCCAGGGGGGGGGACTAGCGGGAAGGGAGACCCAGTACTTC. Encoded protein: CASSQGGGLAGRETQYF.

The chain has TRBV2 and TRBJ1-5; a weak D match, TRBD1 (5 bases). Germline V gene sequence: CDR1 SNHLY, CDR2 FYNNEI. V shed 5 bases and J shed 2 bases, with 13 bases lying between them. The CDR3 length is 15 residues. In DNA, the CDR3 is TGTGCCAGCAGTTTTCAGGGTAGTCGCAATCAGCCCCAGCATTTT. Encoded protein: CASSFQGSRNQPQHF.

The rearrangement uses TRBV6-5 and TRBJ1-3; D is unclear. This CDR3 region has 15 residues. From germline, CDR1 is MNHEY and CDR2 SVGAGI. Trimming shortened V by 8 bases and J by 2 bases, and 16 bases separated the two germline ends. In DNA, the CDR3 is TGTGCCAGCCGCAAGCGGGCGATCCCTGGAAACACCATATATTTT. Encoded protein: CASRKRAIPGNTIYF.

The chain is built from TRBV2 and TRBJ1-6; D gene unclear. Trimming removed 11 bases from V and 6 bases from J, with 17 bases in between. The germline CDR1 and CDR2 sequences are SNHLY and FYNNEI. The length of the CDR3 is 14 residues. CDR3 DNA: TGTGCCTCTAGACCCGGGGTCAGTAATTCACCCCTCCACTTT. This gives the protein CASRPGVSNSPLHF. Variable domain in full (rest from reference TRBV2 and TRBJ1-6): EPEVTQTPSHQVTQMGQEVILRCVPISNHLYFYWYRQILGQKVEFLVSFYNNEISEKSEIFDDQFSVERPDGSNFTLKIRSTKLEDSAMYFCASRPGVSNSPLHFGNGTRLTVT.

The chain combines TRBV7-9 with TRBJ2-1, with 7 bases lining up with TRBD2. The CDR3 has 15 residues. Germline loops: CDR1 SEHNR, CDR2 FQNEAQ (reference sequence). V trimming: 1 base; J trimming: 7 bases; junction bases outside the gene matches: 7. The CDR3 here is CASSLGRGGVNEQFF. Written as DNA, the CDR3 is TGTGCCAGCAGCTTAGGGCGGGGAGGGGTGAATGAGCAGTTCTTC. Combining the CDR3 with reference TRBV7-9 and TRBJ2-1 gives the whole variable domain DTGVSQNPRHKITKRGQNVTFRCDPISEHNRLYWYRQTLGQGPEFLTYFQNEAQLEKSRLLSDRFSAERPKGSFSTLEIQRTEQGDSAMYLCASSLGRGGVNEQFFGPGTRLTVL.

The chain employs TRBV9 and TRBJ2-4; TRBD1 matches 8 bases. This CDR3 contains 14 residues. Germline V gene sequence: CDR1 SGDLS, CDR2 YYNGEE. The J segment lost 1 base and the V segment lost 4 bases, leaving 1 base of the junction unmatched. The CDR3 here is CASSRTGAKNIQYF. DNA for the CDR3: TGTGCCAGCAGCCGGACAGGGGCCAAAAACATTCAGTACTTC.

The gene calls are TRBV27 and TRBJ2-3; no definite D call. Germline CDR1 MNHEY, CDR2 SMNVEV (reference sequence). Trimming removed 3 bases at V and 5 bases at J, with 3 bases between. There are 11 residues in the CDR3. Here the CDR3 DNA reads TGTGCCAGCAGTTTGCGAGATACGCAGTATTTT. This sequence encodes CASSLRDTQYF.

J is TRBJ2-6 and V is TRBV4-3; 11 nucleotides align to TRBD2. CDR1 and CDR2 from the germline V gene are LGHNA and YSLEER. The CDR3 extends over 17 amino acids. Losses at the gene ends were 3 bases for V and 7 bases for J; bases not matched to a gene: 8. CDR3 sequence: CASSHQLAGVGANVLTF. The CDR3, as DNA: TGCGCCAGCAGCCACCAACTAGCGGGGGTGGGAGCCAACGTCCTGACTTTC.